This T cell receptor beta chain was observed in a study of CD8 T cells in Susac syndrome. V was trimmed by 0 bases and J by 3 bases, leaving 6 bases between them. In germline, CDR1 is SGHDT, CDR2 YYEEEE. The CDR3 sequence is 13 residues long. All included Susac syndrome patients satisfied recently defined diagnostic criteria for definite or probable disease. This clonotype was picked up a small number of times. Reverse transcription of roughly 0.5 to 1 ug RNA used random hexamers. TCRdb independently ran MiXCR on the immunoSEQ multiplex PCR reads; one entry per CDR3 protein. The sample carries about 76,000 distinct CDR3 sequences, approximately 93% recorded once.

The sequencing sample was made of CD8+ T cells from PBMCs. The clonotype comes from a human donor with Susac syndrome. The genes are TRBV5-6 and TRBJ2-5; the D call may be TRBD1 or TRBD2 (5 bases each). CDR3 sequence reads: CASSLVGEETQYF. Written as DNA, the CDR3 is TGTGCCAGCAGCTTGGTGGGGGAAGAGACCCAGTACTTC.